Shown below are 12 T cell receptor beta chains from a single sample sequenced in a study of shared clonotypes between healthy human individuals. The method was immunoSEQ multiplex PCR; TCRdb's version includes in-frame clones alone and lacks a portion of them. The table has around 1.1 million clones, 60% to 80% seen once. The sequencing sample was made of memory CD4+ T cells from PBMCs. Documented subset: CD45RA-negative fraction. The receptors derive from a man aged 18 to 29 in good health. Some clones in this sample may be carry-over from other donors' samples.

The V call is TRBV9, the J call TRBJ1-4, with D maybe TRBD1 (6 bases). The germline V gene encodes CDR1 SGDLS and CDR2 YYNGEE. The length of the CDR3 is 12 residues. Trimming removed 0 bases from V and 10 bases from J, with 7 bases in between. CDR3 loop: CASSVVGGKLFF. CDR3 DNA: TGTGCCAGCAGCGTAGTAGGGGGAAAACTGTTTTTT.

The chain combines TRBV11-2 with TRBJ2-3; the match to TRBD2 covers 7 bases. Germline-derived CDR1 and CDR2 are SGHAT and FQNNGV. The CDR3 consists of 15 residues. Unmatched junction bases numbered 10, after V lost 6 bases and J lost 4 bases. CDR3 in DNA: TGTGCCAGCAGGGGATGGGGGGGACGTTCAGATACGCAGTATTTT. Amino acids: CASRGWGGRSDTQYF.

This clone was found a few times. V gene TRBV9 combines with J gene TRBJ2-2; 11 bases line up with TRBD1. The CDR3 has 16 amino acids. Trimming cost V 0 bases and J 6 bases; bases outside gene matches: 4. Germline V CDR1 and CDR2: SGDLS, YYNGEE. The CDR3 region is CASSVAGTGGPGELFF. CDR3 DNA sequence: TGTGCCAGCAGCGTAGCCGGGACAGGGGGTCCCGGGGAGCTGTTTTTT.

The chain uses TRBV4-1 and TRBJ2-1, with 7 bases aligning to TRBD2. J lost 4 bases, V lost 8 bases, and 8 bases had no gene match. The germline CDR1 and CDR2 sequences are MGHRA and YSYEKL. The CDR3 totals 14 residues. The CDR3 DNA reads TGCGCCAGCCGCGGGGGTAAGAGATACAATGAGCAGTTCTTC. Encoded protein: CASRGGKRYNEQFF.

This sequence joins TRBV5-1 and TRBJ1-5, with unresolved D. Trimming left V 0 bases short and J 6 bases short, with 7 bases between. The CDR3 is made up of 13 amino acids. Germline-derived CDR1 and CDR2 are SGHRS and YFSETQ. The CDR3 nucleotides are TGCGCCAGCAGCTTGGTCGGCAGTCAGCCCCAGCATTTT. Translating gives CASSLVGSQPQHF.

The V and J genes are TRBV4-3 and TRBJ2-3; 9 bases agree with TRBD2. This CDR3 is 17 amino acids long. Trimming cost V 2 bases and J 0 bases; bases outside gene matches: 6. CDR1 is LGHNA, CDR2 YSLEER, per germline. The CDR3 sequence is CASSQTTSGKSTDTQYF. CDR3 coding DNA: TGCGCCAGCAGCCAAACGACTAGCGGAAAGAGCACAGATACGCAGTATTTT.

This chain links TRBV20-1 with TRBJ2-7; the D gene is possibly TRBD1 (5 bases). V lost 7 bases, J lost 3 bases, and 10 bases lay in between. The germline V gene encodes CDR1 DFQATT and CDR2 SNEGSKA (reference sequence). The CDR3 length is 11 residues. CDR3 sequence: CSGGAGYEQYF. The CDR3 nucleotides are TGCAGTGGTGGGGCAGGCTACGAGCAGTACTTC.

The chain joins TRBV6-1 to TRBJ2-1, with 13 bases aligning to TRBD2. Losses at the gene ends were 0 bases for V and 7 bases for J; bases not matched to a gene: 9. Germline CDR1 is MNHNS and CDR2 is SASEGT. The CDR3 is made up of 18 amino acids. In DNA, the CDR3 is TGTGCCAGCAGTGAAGCCGTCGGGACTAGCGGGGCCAAGAATGAGCAGTTCTTC. Translation gives CASSEAVGTSGAKNEQFF.

This clone appeared a few times. The rearrangement uses TRBV4-1 and TRBJ2-5; D gene uncertain. The CDR3 runs to 14 residues. V shed 6 bases and J shed 0 bases, with 11 bases lying between them. The V gene's germline CDR1 is MGHRA and CDR2 YSYEKL. CDR3 loop: CASRVVSDQETQYF. The CDR3 DNA reads as TGCGCCAGCAGGGTCGTATCCGACCAAGAGACCCAGTACTTC.

The chain combines TRBV11-3 with TRBJ2-6, with 8 bases lining up with TRBD2. This CDR3 is built from 15 residues. Trimming at V came to 5 bases and at J to 4 bases, leaving 4 bases not matched to a gene. Germline CDR1 is SGHNT and CDR2 is YENEEA. The CDR3 protein is CASSAGGAGANVLTF. CDR3 DNA sequence: TGTGCCAGCAGCGCGGGGGGCGCAGGGGCCAACGTCCTGACTTTC.

The V gene is TRBV6-1, the J gene TRBJ2-3; 9 bases are shared with TRBD1. J gave up 5 bases and V 6 bases, and 3 bases lay outside the gene matches. CDR3 size: 13 residues. Germline CDR1 is MNHNS and CDR2 is SASEGT. The CDR3 is CASRGTGKDTQYF. In DNA form, the CDR3 reads TGTGCCAGCAGGGGGACAGGGAAAGATACGCAGTATTTT.

The chain is built from TRBV7-2 and TRBJ2-3; the match to TRBD1 covers 9 bases. The CDR3 length is 15 residues. With V trimmed by 5 bases and J by 1 base, 4 bases remained unmatched. CDR1 and CDR2 from the germline V gene are SGHTA and FQGNSA. CDR3 in DNA: TGTGCCAGCAGCCTACAGGGGGCGGGCACAGATACGCAGTATTTT. Its translation: CASSLQGAGTDTQYF.